This entry lists 26 T cell receptor beta chains sequenced from one sample in a study of blood T cell repertoires in COVID-19. TCRdb's table, derived via immunoSEQ multiplex PCR, lists solely in-frame clones and lacks some. The sample consists of 190,000 or so clones, around 85% of them appearing once. Sample: PBMCs or T cells enriched from blood (not recorded which). Receptors originate from a man aged 40-50 years who had recovered from COVID-19.

The chain couples TRBV4-2 to TRBJ1-2, with 11 bases that match TRBD1. CDR3 size: 15 residues. Germline V CDR1 and CDR2: LGHNA, YNFKEQ. Unmatched junction bases numbered 7, after V lost 3 bases and J lost 7 bases. The CDR3 loop reads CASSQPGQGARGYTF. DNA for the CDR3: TGTGCCAGCAGCCAGCCCGGACAGGGGGCGCGTGGCTACACCTTC.

This clone appeared a few times. This chain joins TRBV7-3 and TRBJ2-3, with D perhaps TRBD2 (6 bases). The germline V gene has CDR1 SGHTA and CDR2 FQGTGA. The germline V and J ends were trimmed by 7 bases and 5 bases, with 16 bases remaining between them. This CDR3 has 14 amino acids. The chain's CDR3 is CASKSGREGDTQYF. DNA for the CDR3: TGTGCCAGCAAGTCGGGGCGGGAAGGAGATACGCAGTATTTT.

The rearrangement uses TRBV29-1 and TRBJ2-1; 10 bases match TRBD1. The CDR3 runs 15 residues. Germline values: CDR1 SQVTM, CDR2 ANQGSEA. J lost 7 bases, V lost 7 bases, and 13 bases had no gene match. CDR3 nucleotide sequence: TGCAGCGCGACCTCCGGGACAGGGGAAGGGAATGAGCAGTTCTTC. This encodes CSATSGTGEGNEQFF.

The chain links TRBV28 to TRBJ1-5; D gene uncertain. In germline, CDR1 is MDHEN, CDR2 SYDVKM. The CDR3 is 13 residues long. Trimming pared 7 bases from V and 7 bases from J, leaving 14 bases between. The CDR3 DNA reads TGTGCCAGCAAAGGTGGACTAGGCCAGCCCCAGCATTTT. Encoded protein: CASKGGLGQPQHF. Full variable domain (outside the CDR3, taken from reference TRBV28 and TRBJ1-5): DVKVTQSSRYLVKRTGEKVFLECVQDMDHENMFWYRQDPGLGLRLIYFSYDVKMKEKGDIPEGYSVSREKKERFSLILESASTNQTSMYLCASKGGLGQPQHFGDGTRLSIL.

This rearrangement joins TRBV24-1 to TRBJ1-2; no clear D gene. The CDR3 is 13 residues long. The germline V gene encodes CDR1 KGHDR and CDR2 SFDVKD. The V gene lost 8 bases and the J gene lost 6 bases, with 15 bases spanning the gap. DNA for the CDR3: TGTGCCACCACCCGAGAGGTCGATAATGGCTACACCTTC. Its translation is CATTREVDNGYTF.

Only a few counts were recorded for this clone. The V call is TRBV7-8, the J call TRBJ1-6; no clear D gene. The CDR3 is 13 residues long. V was pared by 2 bases and J by 7 bases, with 6 bases between. The germline CDR1 and CDR2 sequences are SGHVS and FQNEAQ. The CDR3 spells CASSLSSNSPLHF. CDR3 DNA sequence: TGTGCCAGCAGCTTATCATCAAATTCACCCCTCCACTTT. Complete variable domain (other parts from reference TRBV7-8 and TRBJ1-6): GAGVSQSPRYKVAKRGQDVALRCDPISGHVSLFWYQQALGQGPEFLTYFQNEAQLDKSGLPSDRFFAERPEGSVSTLKIQRTQQEDSAVYLCASSLSSNSPLHFGNGTRLTVT.

The chain is built from TRBV4-3 and TRBJ2-7, with TRBD2 matching over 8 bases. V lost 0 bases, J lost 4 bases, and 5 bases stayed unmatched. Germline CDR1 and CDR2: LGHNA and YSLEER. This CDR3 has 15 amino acids. Written as DNA, the CDR3 is TGCGCCAGCAGCCAAGATGTTGGACTAGCTTACGAGCAGTACTTC. Protein: CASSQDVGLAYEQYF.

The chain links TRBV11-2 to TRBJ2-1; TRBD1 aligns across 8 bases. Germline CDR1 is SGHAT and CDR2 is FQNNGV. The CDR3 is made up of 18 amino acids. J lost 3 bases, V lost 6 bases, and 16 bases had no gene match. CDR3 DNA sequence: TGTGCCAGCAGGCATAGTAGGCGGACAGGGCAATTCTACAATGAGCAGTTCTTC. Translating gives CASRHSRRTGQFYNEQFF. The variable domain in full, completed from reference TRBV11-2 and TRBJ2-1, reads EAGVAQSPRYKIIEKRQSVAFWCNPISGHATLYWYQQILGQGPKLLIQFQNNGVVDDSQLPKDRFSAERLKGVDSTLKIQPAKLEDSAVYLCASRHSRRTGQFYNEQFFGPGTRLTVL.

In its sample, this clone was seen a few times. CDR3 nucleotides: TGTGCCAGCAGCTTAGTTAGAGGGCCTGGGAACGAGCAGTACTTC. As protein: CASSLVRGPGNEQYF. J is TRBJ2-7 and V is TRBV7-2, with D perhaps matching TRBD2 (5 bases). The CDR3 runs to 15 residues. CDR1 SGHTA and CDR2 FQGNSA come from the germline V gene. With 1 base removed from V and 5 bases from J, the gap between germline ends came to 15 bases.

The chain carries TRBV7-8 and TRBJ1-4, with TRBD1 matching 7 bases. CDR1 is SGHVS, CDR2 FQNEAQ, per germline. The CDR3 has 16 amino acids. With V trimmed by 5 bases and J by 3 bases, 9 bases remained unmatched. The CDR3 DNA reads as TGTGCCAGCAGCATCATACAGGGGCTATCTAATGAAAAACTGTTTTTT. Its protein product is CASSIIQGLSNEKLFF.

The chain recombines TRBV5-1 with TRBJ2-3; the match to TRBD1 covers 9 bases. There are 15 residues in the CDR3. V dropped 4 bases and J dropped 3; count of bases not matched to a gene: 6. Germline assignment: CDR1 SGHRS and CDR2 YFSETQ. CDR3 sequence (DNA): TGCGCCAGCAGCAGACGACAGGGGGGGACAGATACGCAGTATTTT. Translated, it gives CASSRRQGGTDTQYF.

V gene TRBV7-9 combines with J gene TRBJ1-5; 9 bases line up with TRBD1. There are 12 residues in the CDR3. Unmatched junction bases numbered 3, after V lost 4 bases and J lost 11 bases. Looked up from germline, CDR1 is SEHNR and CDR2 is FQNEAQ (reference sequence). The CDR3 DNA follows: TGTGCCAGCAGCTCCCGGACAGGGGCCCAGCATTTT. Protein: CASSSRTGAQHF.

J is TRBJ1-2 and V is TRBV5-1, with unresolved D. This CDR3 is built from 13 residues. In germline, CDR1 is SGHRS, CDR2 YFSETQ. V dropped 0 bases and J dropped 5 bases, with 8 bases sitting between them. CDR3 amino acids: CASSLGTQYGYTF. The CDR3, as DNA: TGCGCCAGCAGCTTGGGAACCCAGTATGGCTACACCTTC.

This chain joins TRBV30 and TRBJ1-2; 7 nucleotides align to TRBD1. V was clipped by 2 bases and J by 6 bases; unmatched bases: 9. The CDR3 sequence is 14 residues long. Germline V gene lookup returns CDR1 GTSNPN and CDR2 SVGIG (reference sequence). The CDR3 loop is CAWSPRQGPDGYTF. CDR3 in DNA: TGTGCCTGGAGTCCTCGACAGGGCCCTGATGGCTACACCTTC.

This chain uses TRBV18 with TRBJ2-7, with 8 bases aligning to TRBD1. Looked up from germline, CDR1 is KGHSH and CDR2 is LQKENI. V trimming: 5 bases; J trimming: 9 bases; junction bases outside the gene matches: 12. The CDR3 totals 14 residues. The CDR3 nucleotides read TGTGCCAGCTCAGCCGGGACAGGAGGGCAATGGCAGTACTTC. Encoded protein: CASSAGTGGQWQYF. The full variable domain, in which reference TRBV18 and TRBJ2-7 provide the parts outside the CDR3, is NAGVMQNPRHLVRRRGQEARLRCSPMKGHSHVYWYRQLPEEGLKFMVYLQKENIIDESGMPKERFSAEFPKEGPSILRIQQVVRGDSAAYFCASSAGTGGQWQYFGPGTRLTVT.

This chain connects TRBV7-3 to TRBJ1-1, with D possibly matching TRBD1 (5 bases). Trimming cost V 8 bases and J 5 bases, with 12 bases left between them. Germline-derived CDR1 and CDR2 are SGHTA and FQGTGA. The CDR3 has 12 residues. DNA for the CDR3: TGTGCCAGCGGGCATGGGGGGACTGAAGCTTTCTTT. Its protein is CASGHGGTEAFF.

The V gene is TRBV28, the J gene TRBJ1-2, with D uncertain. The ends were cut back, 6 bases at V and 4 bases at J, with 12 bases in the middle. CDR3 size: 13 residues. The germline gives CDR1 MDHEN, CDR2 SYDVKM. CDR3 sequence reads: CASSLNPLYGYTF. CDR3 nucleotide sequence: TGTGCCAGCAGCCTTAATCCCCTCTATGGCTACACCTTC.

The genes are TRBV19 and TRBJ2-1, with TRBD2 identical over 12 bases. This CDR3 is built from 16 residues. V gave up 4 bases and J gave up 3 bases; unmatched junction bases: 4. Per the germline V gene, CDR1 is LNHDA and CDR2 is SQIVND (reference sequence). The CDR3 loop is CASSTGLAGLYNEQFF. Written as DNA, the CDR3 is TGTGCCAGTAGTACCGGACTAGCGGGACTCTACAATGAGCAGTTCTTC.

J is TRBJ2-2 and V is TRBV12-3 or TRBV12-4, with D hard to call. The CDR3 is 13 amino acids. Trimming removed 4 bases from V and 6 bases from J, with 9 bases in between. The CDR3: CASSSFSSGELFF. The CDR3 DNA sequence: TGTGCCAGCAGTTCTTTTAGCTCCGGGGAGCTGTTTTTT.

In its sample, this clone was seen once. This chain uses TRBV4-1 with TRBJ2-1; 12 bases fit TRBD2. The CDR3 spans 15 residues. The J segment lost 9 bases and the V segment lost 3 bases, leaving 6 bases of the junction unmatched. The V gene's germline CDR1 is MGHRA and CDR2 YSYEKL. The chain's CDR3 is CASSQGLAGSGEQFF. CDR3 DNA sequence: TGCGCCAGCAGCCAGGGACTAGCGGGCAGCGGTGAGCAGTTCTTC.

The count of this clone is one. The gene calls are TRBV10-3 and TRBJ2-7; D unclear. Germline CDR1 ENHRY, CDR2 SYGVKD. The CDR3 has 12 residues. Trimming removed 4 bases at V and 4 bases at J, with 8 bases between. In nucleotides, the CDR3 is TGTGCCATCAGTGCACTCGGGTACGAGCAGTACTTC. Translating gives CAISALGYEQYF.

The chain carries TRBV4-1 and TRBJ2-7; no reliable D call. V dropped 1 base and J dropped 1 base, with 11 bases sitting between them. Per the germline V gene, CDR1 is MGHRA and CDR2 is YSYEKL. CDR3 length equals 15 residues. CDR3 residues: CASSQVTDSSYEQYF. The CDR3 DNA reads as TGCGCCAGCAGCCAAGTGACTGACTCTTCCTACGAGCAGTACTTC.

The chain uses TRBV2 and TRBJ2-2; TRBD1 matches at 8 bases. CDR1 is SNHLY, CDR2 FYNNEI, per germline. The CDR3 is made up of 13 amino acids. The V gene end was trimmed by 6 bases and the J gene end by 7 bases; junction bases not matched to a gene: 4. The CDR3 region is CASSRTGNGELFF. In DNA form, the CDR3 reads TGTGCCAGCAGCCGGACAGGGAACGGGGAGCTGTTTTTT.

CDR3 region: CASSLMGQGKQYF. CDR3 bases: TGTGCCAGCAGTTTAATGGGGCAGGGGAAGCAGTACTTC. The rearrangement joins TRBV12-3 or TRBV12-4 to TRBJ2-5; D possibly corresponds to TRBD1 (6 bases). The CDR3 is made up of 13 amino acids. Trimming removed 2 bases at V and 11 bases at J, with 15 bases between.

The chain has TRBV2 and TRBJ2-7; possibly TRBD1 for D (6 bases). Germline loops: CDR1 SNHLY, CDR2 FYNNEI. This CDR3 region has 13 residues. The germline V and J ends were trimmed by 6 bases and 7 bases, with 16 bases remaining between them. The CDR3 sequence is CASSQRDIGEQYF. The CDR3 nucleotides read TGTGCCAGCAGCCAGAGGGACATTGGGGAGCAGTACTTC.

This chain connects TRBV13 to TRBJ2-5, with TRBD2 matching 10 bases. Germline CDR1 is PRHDT and CDR2 is FYEKMQ (reference sequence). This CDR3 region has 18 residues. V lost 5 bases to trimming and J lost 4 bases; unmatched junction nucleotides: 16. The CDR3 DNA is TGTGCCAGCAGCGCCCTCCAAGCGGGAGGGAGATTGCGAGAGACCCAGTACTTC. Protein: CASSALQAGGRLRETQYF.